This T cell receptor (beta chain) was profiled in a study of B cell selection in AIRE deficiency (dated by TCRdb to about 2019). For the wider study: A comparison of TCRbeta repertoires of sorted blood CD4+ conventional T cells and regulatory T cells was made between AIRE-deficient patients and healthy controls. The TCR-sequenced cohort comprised about 5 AIRE-deficient APECED patients and about 5 healthy control donors. On the study overall, not on this receptor specifically: Tconv and Treg cells from AIRE-deficient patients showed TCRBV gene usage, CDR3 length and TCR diversity similar to those of healthy donors. Approximately 31% of the Treg TCRbeta sequences shared among healthy donors turned up in patient Tconv cells, suggesting that Treg-biased clones are diverted into the Tconv compartment. CDR3s were shorter in shared Treg sequences, reflecting a bias toward rearrangements that have few non-templated nucleotide insertions. Sequencing covered only TCRbeta chains, and 35% to 40% of shared healthy-donor Treg sequences were also present in healthy Tconv, possibly due to differing TCRalpha chains. Among 3,500 to 4,500 shared Treg TCRbeta sequences, approximately 33% were shared exclusively among healthy donors and about 9.4% exclusively among patients, which suggests that Treg selection is less efficient in the absence of AIRE.

CDR1 and CDR2, looked up from the germline V gene, are SGHRS and YFSETQ. The CDR3 measures 14 amino acids from cysteine to phenylalanine. Just CDR3 DNA is preserved here, 42 bases in frame from base 1. The germline ends are 14 bases apart after V is trimmed by 3 bases and J by 8 bases. As concerns this clone: Its binding antigen is unknown. Nothing much larger sits one base from this clone, and base qualities are not available.

The immunoSEQ platform was used for TCRbeta chain sequencing. Per the source publication's procedure: About 1x10^5 distinct in-frame TCRbeta sequences from patients and 13.4x10^4 from healthy donors were obtained from pooled conventional T cell repertoires. Treg TCRbeta sequences found in two or more individuals were defined as public, and these public Treg TCRbeta sequences were then searched for in Tconv repertoires. Differences between groups were assessed using Mann-Whitney U tests with Bonferroni-Dunn correction in GraphPad Prism 7.03. In TCRdb, the immuneACCESS table is reduced to in-frame sequences with V and J assigned. These tables do not hold every clone; where another copy was compared, an unresolved V gene accounts for under half, and the others remain unexplained. V and J calls and clone size are as listed in that table; D and trimming were resolved from the DNA. The sample has roughly 24,000 clones on record, approximately 96% of them singletons. The ten largest clones capture 0.17% of the sample.

Conventional CD4 T cells were sorted as cells that were CD4+CD127+. Control samples came from healthy donors unrelated to the patients. Tconv and Treg cells for TCRbeta sequencing were sorted on a FACSAria flow cytometer. The sorted cells went into 5-ml round-bottom polystyrene tubes, and the dry cell pellets were then frozen at -80 degrees C until sequencing. Material: CD4+CD127+ conventional T cells sorted from PBMCs. The TCR originated in a human donor in good health. The chain is made from TRBV5-1 and TRBJ1-4; the D gene lacks a confident call. The DNA reads as follows: TGCGCCAGCAGCTATCGGGAGAGGCAGGAAAAACTGTTTTTT. Translated, this gives CASSYRERQEKLFF.